The rows below give T cell receptor beta chains drawn from one sample of a study of CD8 T cells in Susac syndrome. TCRdb called the immunoSEQ multiplex PCR reads again in MiXCR, with one record for every CDR3 protein. The table includes around 130,000 distinct CDR3 sequences, roughly 96% detected once. The sample consisted of CD4+ T cells from PBMCs. The receptors originated from a human donor in good health. CDR3s include the opening cysteine and the closing phenylalanine or tryptophan. D genes are given only for firm matches. Some rows have no size entry. The others give once, few or many, or a class for an expanded clone.

>-|TRBV4-1|-|TRBJ1-4
TGCGCCAGCAGCCACGGCCTAACTGATGAAAAACTGTTTTTT
CASSHGLTDEKLFF
>-|TRBV3-1|-|TRBJ2-7
TGTGCCAGCAGCCGGCTTTTGAGCGCCTACGAGCAGTACTTC
CASSRLLSAYEQYF
>-|TRBV20-1|-|TRBJ2-7
TGCAGTGCTAGGCGGGGGCCTCTTTCCTACGAGCAGTACTTC
CSARRGPLSYEQYF
>TRBD2|TRBV18|-|TRBJ2-7
TGTGCCAGCTCACCACCGGGGACTAGTCCTTTCTACGAGCAGTACTTC
CASSPPGTSPFYEQYF
>-|TRBV2|-|TRBJ2-7
TGTGCCAGCAGTCTGGACTCAGCCTACGAGCAGTACTTC
CASSLDSAYEQYF
>-|TRBV7-9|-|TRBJ2-1
TGTGCCAGCAGCTTAGGGGCAGGCTTCAATGAGCAGTTCTTC
CASSLGAGFNEQFF
>TRBD1|TRBV5-1|-|TRBJ2-6
TGCGCCAGCAGCTTGACAGGGGGCGTGACTGGGGCCAACGTCCTGACTTTC
CASSLTGGVTGANVLTF
>-|TRBV5-1|-|TRBJ1-2
TGCGCCAGCAGCTTGGGCGGAATGCTTAACTATGGCTACACCTTC
CASSLGGMLNYGYTF
>-|TRBV20-1|-|TRBJ2-2
TGCAGTGCTAGAGATTCCAGGCGAGGCGGGGAGCTGTTTTTT
CSARDSRRGGELFF
>TRBD1|TRBV5-1|-|TRBJ1-2
TGCGCCAGCAGCTTGGAAAGGGACAGGGGTGAAGGCTACACCTTC
CASSLERDRGEGYTF
>-|TRBV6-5|-|TRBJ2-7
TGTGCCAGCAGTTACTCGAACGAGCAGTACTTC
CASSYSNEQYF
>-|TRBV7-9|once|TRBJ2-7
TGTGCCAGCAGCTACAACGGCGAGCAGTACTTC
CASSYNGEQYF
>-|TRBV7-9|once|TRBJ1-5
TGTGCCAGCAGTTTAGGACAGCCCAATCAGCCCCAGCATTTT
CASSLGQPNQPQHF
>-|TRBV20-1|once|TRBJ1-1
TGCAGTGCTAGATCCAGGAGGAACACTGAAGCTTTCTTT
CSARSRRNTEAFF
>-|TRBV18|-|TRBJ1-1
TGTGCCAGCTCACCACCAGGGACACTGAACACTGAAGCTTTCTTT
CASSPPGTLNTEAFF
>-|TRBV7-9|-|TRBJ2-7
TGTGCCAGCAGCCCCTCTGACAGGAAACCCTACGAGCAGTACTTC
CASSPSDRKPYEQYF
>TRBD1|TRBV7-9|-|TRBJ1-2
TGTGCCAGCAGCTTAGCTTTGGGACAGGGAACTAACTATGGCTACACCTTC
CASSLALGQGTNYGYTF
>TRBD2|TRBV20-1|-|TRBJ2-3
TGCAGTGCCCCGGGACTAGCCCTGTATTTT
CSAPGLALYF
>-|TRBV7-9|-|TRBJ2-7
TGTGCCAGCAGCTTTGGCCAGGGGGGGTACGAGCAGTACTTC
CASSFGQGGYEQYF
>TRBD1|TRBV29-1|once|TRBJ1-1
TGCAGCGTTGACAGCACAGGGGGCATAGCTTTCTTT
CSVDSTGGIAFF
>-|TRBV2|-|TRBJ2-4
TGTGCCAGCAGTGGTAGGAGCACAAAAAACATTCAGTACTTC
CASSGRSTKNIQYF
>TRBD2|TRBV5-6|-|TRBJ2-7
TGTGCCAGCAGCCCGGGGGGGACTCGGTACGAGCAGTACTTC
CASSPGGTRYEQYF
>TRBD2|TRBV6-5|-|TRBJ2-7
TGTGCCAGCAGTTTCAAGATAGCGGGAGTGGTCCCCTACGAGCAGTACTTC
CASSFKIAGVVPYEQYF
>-|TRBV23-1|-|TRBJ1-3
TGCGCCAGCAGTCGAAACGGGCTCACGGGAAACACCATATATTTT
CASSRNGLTGNTIYF
>TRBD1|TRBV29-1|-|TRBJ1-4
TGCAGCGCCTGGTCAGGGGGCGCGGGAGAAAAACTGTTTTTT
CSAWSGGAGEKLFF
>-|TRBV5-6|-|TRBJ1-1
TGTGCCAGCAGCCGCGGGGCGAACACTGAAGCTTTCTTT
CASSRGANTEAFF
>-|TRBV28|-|TRBJ1-1
TGTGCCAGCAGTTTCGGGGGATTGAACACTGAAGCTTTCTTT
CASSFGGLNTEAFF
>-|TRBV7-2|-|TRBJ2-6
TGTGCCAGCAGCTTAAGGCCCGGGGCATTGGCCAACGTCCTGACTTTC
CASSLRPGALANVLTF
>-|TRBV7-2|few|TRBJ1-4
TGTGCCAGCAGCTTGGAGGCTAATGAAAAACTGTTTTTT
CASSLEANEKLFF
>-|TRBV20-1|-|TRBJ2-3
TGCAGTGCTAGAGATCGAGGCACCGCGCAGTATTTT
CSARDRGTAQYF
>-|TRBV2|few|TRBJ2-1
TGTGCCACCGGGCGAGGCAATGAGCAGTTCTTC
CATGRGNEQFF
>TRBD1|TRBV5-1|-|TRBJ1-1
TGCGCCAGCAGCTTTCAGGACAGGAGGAACACTGAAGCTTTCTTT
CASSFQDRRNTEAFF
>-|TRBV29-1|-|TRBJ1-1
TGCAGCGCCCGGAGCCTCGGGGACACTGAAGCTTTCTTT
CSARSLGDTEAFF
>-|TRBV28|-|TRBJ2-1
TGTGCCAGTCCTAAGAATGGGAATGAGCAGTTCTTC
CASPKNGNEQFF
>-|TRBV28|-|TRBJ2-7
TGTGCCAGCAGGCCTGGTGGGGGGGCTCATTCCTACGAGCAGTACTTC
CASRPGGGAHSYEQYF
>-|TRBV30|-|TRBJ2-4
TGTGCCCTCGGGGCCTTAGCCAAAAACATTCAGTACTTC
CALGALAKNIQYF
>TRBD2|TRBV4-1|-|TRBJ2-7
TGCGCCAGCAGCCGACAGGAGGGGACTAGCGGGAACAGCTACGAGCAGTACTTC
CASSRQEGTSGNSYEQYF
>-|TRBV5-1|-|TRBJ1-4
TGCGCCAGCAGTCCATTCGCGGGGAGTGGTGAAAAACTGTTTTTT
CASSPFAGSGEKLFF
>-|TRBV27|-|TRBJ1-3
TGTGCCAGCGGAAAACAGGGCTCTGGAAACACCATATATTTT
CASGKQGSGNTIYF
>-|TRBV13|-|TRBJ2-3
TGTGCCAGCAGCTGGGGCCGGGGGGATACGCAGTATTTT
CASSWGRGDTQYF
>TRBD2|TRBV14|-|TRBJ2-1
TGTGCCAGCAGCCCGGGACTAGCGGGAGCGGGAAATGAGCAGTTCTTC
CASSPGLAGAGNEQFF
>TRBD2|TRBV15|-|TRBJ2-1
TGTGCCACCAGCAGAGCTGGGGGCGGGAGGCCTGACAATGAGCAGTTCTTC
CATSRAGGGRPDNEQFF
>TRBD2|TRBV18|-|TRBJ2-1
TGTGCCAGCTCGACTAGCGGGAATCCAGGCGAGCAGTTCTTC
CASSTSGNPGEQFF
>-|TRBV5-1|-|TRBJ1-4
TGCGCCAGCAGCTTGAGCACAGGTCTCTCTGAAAAACTGTTTTTT
CASSLSTGLSEKLFF
>TRBD2|TRBV7-2|-|TRBJ2-7
TGTGCCAGCAGCTCAGTAGCGGGGGCCCCCTACGAGCAGTACTTC
CASSSVAGAPYEQYF
>TRBD2|TRBV19|-|TRBJ2-2
TGTGCCAGTAGTATCAACAGCGGGAGCACCGGGGAGCTGTTTTTT
CASSINSGSTGELFF
>-|TRBV5-1|-|TRBJ2-3
TGCGCCAGCAGCTTGGCCCCGGGTGCGGGCGATACGCAGTATTTT
CASSLAPGAGDTQYF
>TRBD2|TRBV18|-|TRBJ2-5
TGTGCCAGCTCACCCGGACTAGCGGGAGCGAAGCGAGGAGAGACCCAGTACTTC
CASSPGLAGAKRGETQYF